This section outlines one T cell receptor (beta chain) sequence together with its context. Its antigen is not identified. The sample comes from a study of cytomegalovirus exposure and HLA in healthy donors. The study ran its PCR with 60 Vbeta and 13 Jbeta primers. The authors' processing: Later reanalysis found about 80 million unique TCR beta chains, around 9.9 million of them shared. Only in-frame clones appear in the TCRdb table, and some are missing; sequencing was by immunoSEQ multiplex PCR. V, J and clone size derive from that table, while D and trimming were established from the DNA sequence. In the table there are tens of thousands of clones, approximately 56% of which are singletons. Study-level findings and limits: Analyzed later, association rates of TCRs varied across HLA loci, with DRB1 most and HLA-C fewest.

CDR1 is LNHDA, CDR2 SQIVND, per germline (reference sequence). This CDR3 comprises 15 residues. The ends were cut back, 7 bases at V and 0 bases at J, with 12 bases in the middle. Those who donated were healthy bone marrow donors. The sample taken for sequencing was PBMCs. This receptor was identified in a woman under 40 in good health and CMV-seropositive. This chain uses TRBV19 with TRBJ2-2; a possible D gene is TRBD1 (6 bases). CDR3: CASMPGTTNTGELFF. DNA for the CDR3: TGTGCCAGTATGCCGGGGACAACGAACACCGGGGAGCTGTTTTTT.